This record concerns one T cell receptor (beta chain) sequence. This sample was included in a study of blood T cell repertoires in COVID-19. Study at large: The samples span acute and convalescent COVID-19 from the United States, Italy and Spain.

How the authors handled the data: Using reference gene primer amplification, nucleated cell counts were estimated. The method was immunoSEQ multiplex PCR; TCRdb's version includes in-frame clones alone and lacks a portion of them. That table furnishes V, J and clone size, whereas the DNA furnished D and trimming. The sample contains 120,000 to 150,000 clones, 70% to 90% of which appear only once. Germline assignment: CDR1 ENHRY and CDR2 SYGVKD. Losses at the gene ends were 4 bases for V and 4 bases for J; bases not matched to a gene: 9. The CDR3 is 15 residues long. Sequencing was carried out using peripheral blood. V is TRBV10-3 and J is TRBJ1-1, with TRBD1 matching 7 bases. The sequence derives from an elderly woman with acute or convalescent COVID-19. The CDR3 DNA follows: TGTGCCATCAGTGGGGCAGGGGGACCCGTCACTGAAGCTTTCTTT. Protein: CAISGAGGPVTEAFF.